These 10 T cell receptor beta chains originate from one sample sequenced in a study of blood T cell repertoires in COVID-19. Only in-frame clones appear in the TCRdb table, and some are missing; sequencing was by immunoSEQ multiplex PCR. Altogether around 230,000 clones are present, around 86% being singletons, with the ten largest covering around 11%. The sequenced sample was peripheral blood. The receptors were sampled from a woman aged 55-70 years with active or convalescent COVID-19.

The chain has TRBV4-1 and TRBJ1-5; maybe TRBD1 (5 bases). Germline lookup yields CDR1 MGHRA and CDR2 YSYEKL. The CDR3 consists of 15 residues. Trimming took 1 base from V and 4 from J, leaving 11 bases between them. CDR3 residues: CASSQATEGNQPQHF. The DNA for the CDR3 is TGCGCCAGCAGCCAAGCGACAGAAGGGAATCAGCCCCAGCATTTT.

This clone showed up just a few times. The V gene is TRBV10-2, the J gene TRBJ2-7, with 7 bases lining up with TRBD2. V lost 6 bases, J lost 3 bases, and 11 bases stayed unmatched. The CDR3 sequence is 15 residues long. Germline assignment: CDR1 WSHSY and CDR2 SAAADI. DNA of the CDR3: TGCGCCAGCAGCCTTATGGCTAGCGGTATCTACGAGCAGTACTTC. This codes for CASSLMASGIYEQYF.

The chain links TRBV18 to TRBJ2-7; perhaps TRBD2 as D (5 bases). The CDR3 spans 15 residues. V was shortened by 2 bases and J by 0 bases, with 11 bases between the two germline ends. Germline V CDR1 and CDR2: KGHSH, LQKENI. CDR3 sequence reads: CASSPAEGPSYEQYF. The DNA of the CDR3 is TGTGCCAGCTCACCAGCTGAGGGCCCCTCCTACGAGCAGTACTTC.

The chain employs TRBV7-9 and TRBJ2-4, with a tentative D call TRBD2 (6 bases). This CDR3 has 19 amino acids. Germline V gene sequence: CDR1 SEHNR, CDR2 FQNEAQ (reference sequence). Trimming took 5 bases from V and 3 from J, leaving 26 bases between them. The CDR3 region is CASSPIGLSPHWDKNIQYF. CDR3 in DNA: TGTGCCAGCAGCCCTATCGGACTATCCCCCCATTGGGACAAAAACATTCAGTACTTC. The full variable domain, its missing parts supplied by reference TRBV7-9 and TRBJ2-4, is DTGVSQNPRHKITKRGQNVTFRCDPISEHNRLYWYRQTLGQGPEFLTYFQNEAQLEKSRLLSDRFSAERPKGSFSTLEIQRTEQGDSAMYLCASSPIGLSPHWDKNIQYFGAGTRLSVL.

The chain carries TRBV9 and TRBJ1-2, with a weak D call TRBD1 (5 bases). The CDR3 contains 15 residues. V was clipped by 4 bases and J by 8 bases, with 21 bases between them. The germline V gene encodes CDR1 SGDLS and CDR2 YYNGEE. The CDR3 DNA sequence: TGTGCCAGCAGCCCGCTGTCGGGGAGCGGGGGGGGCTACACCTTC. Its translation is CASSPLSGSGGGYTF.

The chain couples TRBV9 to TRBJ2-1, with 9 bases fitting TRBD1. There are 16 residues in the CDR3. V lost 4 bases to trimming and J lost 4 bases; unmatched junction nucleotides: 9. Germline V CDR1 and CDR2: SGDLS, YYNGEE. The CDR3 here is CASSFRQGVSYNEQFF. The CDR3 DNA sequence: TGTGCCAGCAGCTTTCGACAGGGGGTATCTTACAATGAGCAGTTCTTC. The full variable domain, in which reference TRBV9 and TRBJ2-1 provide the parts outside the CDR3, is DSGVTQTPKHLITATGQRVTLRCSPRSGDLSVYWYQQSLDQGLQFLIQYYNGEERAKGNILERFSAQQFPDLHSELNLSSLELGDSALYFCASSFRQGVSYNEQFFGPGTRLTVL.

The rearrangement joins TRBV7-9 to TRBJ2-2; D is perhaps TRBD1 (5 bases). Germline CDR1 and CDR2: SEHNR and FQNEAQ (reference sequence). This CDR3 spans 13 amino acids. V was cut by 3 bases and J by 6 bases, with 8 bases left in between. The CDR3 spells CASSLQGSGELFF. CDR3 nucleotides: TGTGCCAGCAGCTTGCAGGGCTCCGGGGAGCTGTTTTTT.

This chain connects TRBV18 to TRBJ2-1; 11 bases align to TRBD2. V dropped 6 bases and J dropped 5; count of bases not matched to a gene: 3. Germline V lookup: CDR1 KGHSH, CDR2 LQKENI. The CDR3 extends over 14 amino acids. The CDR3 region has the DNA TGTGCCAGCTCGGGGACTAGCGGAGACAATGAGCAGTTCTTC. Amino acids: CASSGTSGDNEQFF.

J is TRBJ2-5 and V is TRBV28, with 10 bases that match TRBD2. This CDR3 contains 14 residues. After removal of 6 bases from V and 4 bases from J, the junction contained 5 bases not matched to a gene. CDR1 and CDR2 from the germline V gene are MDHEN and SYDVKM. CDR3 DNA sequence: TGTGCCAGCAGGGGCCCTAGCGGGGGAGAGACCCAGTACTTC. It codes for CASRGPSGGETQYF.

Note on this clone: Other nucleotide sequences from this sample produce the same CDR3. The rearrangement joins TRBV30 to TRBJ1-6; a weak D match, TRBD1 (6 bases). The V end was cut by 0 bases, the J end by 8 bases, with 8 bases between. The CDR3 loop spans 13 amino acids. CDR1 is GTSNPN and CDR2 is SVGIG in the germline V gene (reference sequence). CDR3 amino acids: CAWSVQGDSPLHF. In DNA, the CDR3 is TGTGCCTGGAGTGTACAGGGTGATTCACCCCTCCACTTT. The full variable domain, rest sourced from reference TRBV30 and TRBJ1-6, is SQTIHQWPATLVQPVGSPLSLECTVEGTSNPNLYWYRQAAGRGLQLLFYSVGIGQISSEVPQNLSASRPQDRQFILSSKKLLLSDSGFYLCAWSVQGDSPLHFGNGTRLTVT.